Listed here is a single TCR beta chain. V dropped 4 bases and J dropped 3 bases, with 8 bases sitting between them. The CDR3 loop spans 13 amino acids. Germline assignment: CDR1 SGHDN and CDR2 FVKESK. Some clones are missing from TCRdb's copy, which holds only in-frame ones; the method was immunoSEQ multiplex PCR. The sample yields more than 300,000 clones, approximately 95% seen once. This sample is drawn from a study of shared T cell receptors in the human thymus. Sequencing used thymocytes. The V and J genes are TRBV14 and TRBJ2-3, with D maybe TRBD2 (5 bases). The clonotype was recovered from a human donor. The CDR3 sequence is CASSPRGTDTQYF. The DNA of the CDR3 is TGTGCCAGCAGCCCCCGGGGAACAGATACGCAGTATTTT.